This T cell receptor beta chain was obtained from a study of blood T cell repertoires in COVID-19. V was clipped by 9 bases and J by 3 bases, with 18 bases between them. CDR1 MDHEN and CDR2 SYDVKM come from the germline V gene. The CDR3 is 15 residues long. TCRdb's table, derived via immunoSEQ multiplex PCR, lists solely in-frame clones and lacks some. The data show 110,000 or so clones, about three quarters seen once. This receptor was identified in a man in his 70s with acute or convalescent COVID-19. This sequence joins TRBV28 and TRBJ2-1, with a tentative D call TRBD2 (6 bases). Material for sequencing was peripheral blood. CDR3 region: CASVPGGGVYNEQFF. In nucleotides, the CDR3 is TGTGCCAGTGTCCCCGGTGGCGGGGTCTACAATGAGCAGTTCTTC. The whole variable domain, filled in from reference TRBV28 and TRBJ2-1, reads DVKVTQSSRYLVKRTGEKVFLECVQDMDHENMFWYRQDPGLGLRLIYFSYDVKMKEKGDIPEGYSVSREKKERFSLILESASTNQTSMYLCASVPGGGVYNEQFFGPGTRLTVL.